What follows describes a single TCR beta chain. With 8 bases clipped from V and 7 bases from J, the junction kept 6 bases outside the gene matches. Looked up from germline, CDR1 is MNHNS and CDR2 is SASEGT. This CDR3 is built from 13 residues. The data were taken from a study of technical replicates of blood from four donors. The data were produced by immunoSEQ multiplex PCR, yet TCRdb's version contains in-frame clones alone and is incomplete. The top ten hold approximately 0.21% of the sample, which has 100,000 or so clones, 95% to 96% seen once. This sequence originates from a human donor in good health. What was sequenced was T cells isolated from PBMCs. The rearrangement uses TRBV6-1 and TRBJ1-4; the match to TRBD1 covers 8 bases. CDR3: CASAGQVGEKLFF. The CDR3 DNA follows: TGTGCCAGCGCGGGACAGGTCGGTGAAAAACTGTTTTTT.